The sequence of this T cell receptor (beta chain) was determined in a study of blood T cells in healthy people across ages. Study-wide results and caveats: Strong correlation linked observed beta diversity and percent naive T cells. Older age coincided with a roughly linear decline in TCR beta diversity per million T cells.

Combining a sample-barcoded 5' primer with a J-beta primer mix, a second PCR ran for about 7 to 12 cycles. One entry per CDR3 protein results from TCRdb running MiXCR on the 5' RACE reads. The sample records around 1,700,000 distinct CDR3 sequences, 28% being singletons. Points on this clonotype: Its antigen is unidentified. Germline and junction disagree at one end, which may indicate a read error.

The CDR3 extends over 14 amino acids. This rearrangement joins TRBV12-3 or TRBV12-4 to TRBJ2-3; 8 bases match TRBD1. Sequencing input: blood. This clonotype was sampled from a woman aged 25 to 39 in good health. In DNA form, the CDR3 reads TGTGCCAGCAGTTCCTCAGGGGGCGCAGATGCGCAGTATTTT. Residues: CASSSSGGADAQYF.